These 30 T cell receptor beta chains originate from one sample sequenced in a study of vaccination and CD4 T cells after COVID-19. Cultured CD4+ T cell DNA was sequenced using the Oncomine TCR Beta short-read assay. A single record per CDR3 protein comes from TCRdb applying MiXCR to the PCR reads. The repertoire consists of approximately 14,000 distinct CDR3 sequences, with 50% to 60% occurring once and the leading ten covering 3.5% to 5%. The treatment is: approximately 10-day PBMC culture with coronavirus spike peptide pools or control peptides (ViraFEST assay). No antigen is known for these receptors. Sample: CD4+ T cells from blood, cultured in vitro, taken before SARS-CoV-2 vaccination. The receptor set was obtained from a human donor who had recovered from COVID-19.

The V and J genes are TRBV6-2 or TRBV6-3 and TRBJ2-1; 9 bases are shared with TRBD1. The CDR3 spans 17 residues. CDR1 and CDR2 from the germline V gene are MNHEY and SVGEGT. Germline trimming cut 0 bases from V and 1 base from J; bases unmatched to any gene: 4. In DNA form, the CDR3 reads TGTGCCAGCAGTTACTCACGACAGGGGGATTCCTACAATGAGCAGTTCTTC. This sequence encodes CASSYSRQGDSYNEQFF.

This clonotype was picked up a small number of times. The rearrangement joins TRBV7-6 to TRBJ1-2, with 10 nucleotides matching TRBD1. The CDR3 sequence is 14 residues long. Germline CDR1 is SGHVS and CDR2 is FNYEAQ. Unmatched junction bases numbered 7, after V lost 5 bases and J lost 7 bases. CDR3 in amino acids: CASSQGTGVGGYTF. In DNA form, the CDR3 reads TGTGCCAGCAGCCAGGGGACAGGGGTTGGTGGCTACACCTTC.

As for this clonotype: At one boundary the junction diverges from the germline segment, which might be a read error. The chain links TRBV11-2 to TRBJ1-1; 7 bases map to TRBD1. The CDR3 extends over 13 amino acids. Germline V lookup: CDR1 SGHAT, CDR2 FQNNGV. Here the CDR3 reads CASSVDRATEAFF. The CDR3 DNA follows: TGTGCCAGCAGCGTAGACAGGGCCACTGAAGCTTTCTTT.

This clonotype turned up a few times. V is TRBV6-1 and J is TRBJ1-5; the D gene is possibly TRBD1 (6 bases). Germline V gene sequence: CDR1 MNHNS, CDR2 SASEGT. This CDR3 is built from 13 residues. The ends were cut back, 3 bases at V and 7 bases at J, with 10 bases in the middle. For the CDR3, the DNA is TGTGCCAGCAGTGAGGGGGGGCGCCAGCCCCAGCATTTT. It translates to CASSEGGRQPQHF.

J is TRBJ2-1 and V is TRBV24-1; possible D gene TRBD2, 6 bases. This CDR3 has 17 amino acids. Trimming shortened V by 1 base and J by 3 bases, and 15 bases separated the two germline ends. CDR1 and CDR2 (germline): KGHDR, SFDVKD. Here the CDR3 reads CATSDFGFGGSYNEQFF. CDR3 DNA sequence: TGTGCCACCAGTGATTTTGGTTTTGGGGGGAGCTACAATGAGCAGTTCTTC.

V is TRBV15 and J is TRBJ1-4; 10 bases match TRBD1. The CDR3 has 15 residues. CDR1 and CDR2 (germline): LNHNV, YYDKDF (reference sequence). With 5 bases clipped from V and 6 bases from J, the junction kept 6 bases outside the gene matches. CDR3 bases: TGTGCCACCAGCTTTAGGACAGGGGGAGATGAAAAACTGTTTTTT. Encoded protein: CATSFRTGGDEKLFF.

In DNA form, the CDR3 reads TGTGCCACCAGCAGACTAGGGACAGGGGAAGGCTATGGCTACACCTTC. This translates into CATSRLGTGEGYGYTF. This chain connects TRBV15 to TRBJ1-2; TRBD1 aligns across 10 bases. Germline values: CDR1 LNHNV, CDR2 YYDKDF (reference sequence). The CDR3 has 16 residues. J lost 4 bases, V lost 2 bases, and 7 bases had no gene match. Using reference TRBV15 and TRBJ1-2 for the parts outside the CDR3, the full variable domain is DAMVIQNPRYQVTQFGKPVTLSCSQTLNHNVMYWYQQKSSQAPKLLFHYYDKDFNNEADTPDNFQSRRPNTSFCFLDIRSPGLGDTAMYLCATSRLGTGEGYGYTFGSGTRLTVV.

The chain links TRBV20-1 to TRBJ2-3, with D uncertain. V dropped 1 base and J dropped 4 bases, with 12 bases sitting between them. Germline V gene lookup returns CDR1 DFQATT and CDR2 SNEGSKA (reference sequence). The CDR3 loop spans 14 amino acids. For the CDR3, the DNA is TGCAGTGCTAGAGGTTTAGTTGGTTCAGATACGCAGTATTTT. Its translation: CSARGLVGSDTQYF.

The chain couples TRBV6-2 or TRBV6-3 to TRBJ2-3, with D unclear. The V gene's germline CDR1 is MNHEY and CDR2 SVGEGT. Trimming cost V 7 bases and J 3 bases, with 5 bases left between them. The CDR3 has 11 amino acids. The CDR3 loop is CASKKTDTQYF. For the CDR3, the DNA is TGTGCCAGCAAGAAAACAGATACGCAGTATTTT.

The chain has TRBV6-5 and TRBJ2-3; D gene uncertain. Trimming left V 2 bases short and J 0 bases short, with 12 bases between. This CDR3 is built from 16 residues. Germline lookup yields CDR1 MNHEY and CDR2 SVGAGI. As DNA, the CDR3 is TGTGCCAGCAGTTACACGGGCCGGGTGAGCACAGATACGCAGTATTTT. Its protein product is CASSYTGRVSTDTQYF.

The chain recombines TRBV6-2 or TRBV6-3 with TRBJ2-6; D perhaps matches TRBD2 (6 bases). This CDR3 spans 18 amino acids. Looked up from germline, CDR1 is MNHEY and CDR2 is SVGEGT. V lost 6 bases and J 0 bases, leaving 18 bases between the germline ends. The CDR3 is CASRGGRAGSSGANVLTF. The DNA of the CDR3 is TGTGCCAGCAGGGGGGGTCGGGCCGGGAGCTCTGGGGCCAACGTCCTGACTTTC.

This clonotype was seen a handful of times. The chain links TRBV7-2 to TRBJ2-7; perhaps TRBD1 as D (6 bases). CDR3 length: 13 amino acids. From germline, CDR1 is SGHTA and CDR2 FQGNSA. V dropped 2 bases and J dropped 3 bases, with 8 bases sitting between them. The CDR3 region is CASSLNRVYEQYF. CDR3 in DNA: TGTGCCAGCAGCTTAAACAGGGTCTACGAGCAGTACTTC.

This clonotype was seen only a few times. The chain couples TRBV20-1 to TRBJ1-2; maybe TRBD1 (5 bases). Germline values: CDR1 DFQATT, CDR2 SNEGSKA (reference sequence). The length of the CDR3 is 15 residues. V lost 6 bases and J lost 8, with 25 bases in between. The CDR3 sequence is CSAQPFGSGGDGYTF. In DNA, the CDR3 is TGCAGTGCCCAGCCTTTCGGATCGGGGGGAGACGGCTACACCTTC.

The chain has TRBV6-2 or TRBV6-3 and TRBJ1-6; TRBD1 matches 9 bases. Germline V gene lookup returns CDR1 MNHEY and CDR2 SVGEGT. V trimming: 2 bases; J trimming: 7 bases; junction bases outside the gene matches: 12. The CDR3 is 18 residues long. CDR3 nucleotides: TGTGCCAGCAGTTACCCGACCCGGGACAGGGCCGCCAATTCACCCCTCCACTTT. It is translated as CASSYPTRDRAANSPLHF.

This clonotype was counted between two and nine times. The gene calls are TRBV20-1 and TRBJ2-3; 7 nucleotides align to TRBD1. Germline V gene sequence: CDR1 DFQATT, CDR2 SNEGSKA (reference sequence). This CDR3 region has 15 residues. V lost 0 bases, J lost 1 base, and 4 bases stayed unmatched. The CDR3: CSARETGSGTDTQYF. The CDR3 DNA sequence: TGCAGTGCTAGAGAGACAGGGTCGGGCACAGATACGCAGTATTTT.

This clonotype was detected a few times. The DNA for the CDR3 is TGTGCCAGCAGCCCAACCGCCAGCACAGATACGCAGTATTTT. As protein: CASSPTASTDTQYF. The chain carries TRBV7-9 and TRBJ2-3, with D unclear. The CDR3 has 14 amino acids. The ends were cut back, 5 bases at V and 0 bases at J, with 9 bases in the middle. The germline CDR1 and CDR2 sequences are SEHNR and FQNEAQ (reference sequence).

CDR3: CASSLEPASYEQYF. The DNA for the CDR3 is TGTGCCAGCAGCTTAGAACCAGCCTCCTACGAGCAGTACTTC. The genes are TRBV7-6 and TRBJ2-7; D gene unclear. The CDR3 contains 14 residues. CDR1 and CDR2 from the germline V gene are SGHVS and FNYEAQ. Trimming pared 1 base from V and 0 bases from J, leaving 7 bases between.

The J gene is TRBJ2-7, the V gene TRBV27; D gene uncertain. This CDR3 comprises 14 residues. Germline CDR1 and CDR2: MNHEY and SMNVEV (reference sequence). V lost 6 bases to trimming and J lost 5 bases, with 17 bases between them. CDR3 nucleotides: TGTGCCAGCAGGATGAATTGGGGAAGGGACGAGCAGTACTTC. It translates to CASRMNWGRDEQYF.

The chain carries TRBV6-1 and TRBJ1-5, with D possibly being TRBD1 (6 bases). V was clipped by 4 bases and J by 0 bases, with 10 bases between them. The CDR3 covers 15 residues. Germline V gene sequence: CDR1 MNHNS, CDR2 SASEGT. The CDR3 coding sequence is TGTGCCAGCAGTGCCCAGGGGAATAGCAATCAGCCCCAGCATTTT. Its protein is CASSAQGNSNQPQHF.

This clonotype was counted only a few times. This CDR3 reads CASSPDGYTQYF. DNA of the CDR3: TGTGCCAGCAGCCCGGACGGTTATACGCAGTATTTT. The rearrangement links TRBV7-9 to TRBJ2-3; D not certain. V was shortened by 5 bases and J by 7 bases, with 10 bases between the two germline ends. Germline CDR1 SEHNR, CDR2 FQNEAQ (reference sequence). The length of the CDR3 is 12 residues. Filled out from reference TRBV7-9 and TRBJ2-3, the complete variable domain reads DTGVSQNPRHKITKRGQNVTFRCDPISEHNRLYWYRQTLGQGPEFLTYFQNEAQLEKSRLLSDRFSAERPKGSFSTLEIQRTEQGDSAMYLCASSPDGYTQYFGPGTRLTVL.

This clonotype appeared a few times. The rearrangement joins TRBV7-8 to TRBJ1-1; 7 nucleotides line up with TRBD1. The CDR3 sequence is 13 residues long. Germline trimming cut 2 bases from V and 5 bases from J; bases unmatched to any gene: 2. CDR1 is SGHVS, CDR2 FQNEAQ, per germline. CDR3 region: CASSLTGATEAFF. CDR3 nucleotide sequence: TGTGCCAGCAGCTTAACAGGGGCGACTGAAGCTTTCTTT.

This sequence joins TRBV6-2 or TRBV6-3 and TRBJ2-7; TRBD2 aligns across 11 bases. With V trimmed by 6 bases and J by 1 base, 8 bases remained unmatched. There are 16 residues in the CDR3. Per germline, CDR1 MNHEY and CDR2 SVGEGT. The CDR3 nucleotides read TGTGCCAGCAGGGCCCTAGCGGGAGGCCCATCCTACGAGCAGTACTTC. Translation: CASRALAGGPSYEQYF.

The V and J genes are TRBV28 and TRBJ1-2; no clear D gene. The germline V gene has CDR1 MDHEN and CDR2 SYDVKM. The CDR3 sequence is 13 residues long. V was pared by 5 bases and J by 8 bases, with 15 bases between. For the CDR3, the DNA is TGTGCCAGCAGTCTCCCCGGAGGGCAGGGCTACACCTTC. It specifies CASSLPGGQGYTF.

This clonotype was seen only a few times. This chain connects TRBV7-2 to TRBJ1-1, with D tentatively TRBD1 (5 bases). V lost 3 bases, J lost 11 bases, and 31 bases lay in between. The CDR3 length is 18 residues. CDR1 and CDR2 (germline): SGHTA, FQGNSA. The CDR3 DNA reads TGTGCCAGCAGCTTTCCCCCTGGTTTTAGGGGACGGGGGAGCGGGGCTTTCTTT. It yields the protein CASSFPPGFRGRGSGAFF.

V gene TRBV11-3 combines with J gene TRBJ2-3; 9 positions agree with TRBD2. Unmatched junction bases numbered 8, after V lost 3 bases and J lost 4 bases. Germline CDR1 and CDR2: SGHNT and YENEEA. The CDR3 runs to 16 residues. CDR3 bases: TGTGCCAGCAGCTTTTGGACGGCGGGAGGGGCAGATACGCAGTATTTT. Translating it yields CASSFWTAGGADTQYF.

The chain combines TRBV19 with TRBJ1-5; 9 bases match TRBD1. With V trimmed by 7 bases and J by 11 bases, 12 bases remained unmatched. The germline CDR1 and CDR2 sequences are LNHDA and SQIVND (reference sequence). The CDR3 has 14 residues. CDR3 protein: CASMATGGSGAQHF. CDR3 DNA sequence: TGTGCCAGTATGGCGACAGGGGGGAGCGGGGCCCAGCATTTT.

This clonotype has a single count. This chain uses TRBV20-1 with TRBJ2-5; D is possibly TRBD1 (5 bases). V gave up 0 bases and J gave up 4 bases, with 6 bases separating them. CDR1 and CDR2 (germline): DFQATT, SNEGSKA (reference sequence). This CDR3 contains 12 residues. The CDR3 DNA reads as TGCAGTGCTAGAGAAGGGGTAGAGACCCAGTACTTC. Translating gives CSAREGVETQYF.

V gene TRBV7-9 combines with J gene TRBJ1-5, with D unresolved. The CDR3 is 15 amino acids. Germline CDR1 and CDR2: SEHNR and FQNEAQ (reference sequence). Trimming left V 1 base short and J 0 bases short, with 7 bases between. The CDR3 DNA reads as TGTGCCAGCAGCTTAGGCGGTAATAGCAATCAGCCCCAGCATTTT. It specifies CASSLGGNSNQPQHF.

There are a few counts of this clonotype. The V and J genes are TRBV15 and TRBJ2-7, with D maybe TRBD1 (7 bases). CDR1 is LNHNV, CDR2 YYDKDF, per germline (reference sequence). V was clipped by 3 bases and J by 2 bases, with 11 bases between them. This CDR3 contains 14 residues. The DNA for the CDR3 is TGTGCCACCAGCAGGATCAGGGGGGCCTACGAGCAGTACTTC. Translating gives CATSRIRGAYEQYF.

There are a few counts of this clonotype. The DNA for the CDR3 is TGTGCCAGCAGCCACCCGGTGGCAGGCACTGAAGCTTTCTTT. Translating gives CASSHPVAGTEAFF. V and J are TRBV12-3 or TRBV12-4 and TRBJ1-1; D uncertain. The CDR3 totals 14 residues. The V end was cut by 6 bases, the J end by 4 bases, with 15 bases between.